This TCR beta chain is from a study of cytomegalovirus exposure and HLA in healthy donors. With 60 Vbeta and 13 Jbeta primers, the PCR was carried out. Only in-frame clones appear in the TCRdb table, and some are missing; sequencing was by immunoSEQ multiplex PCR. The sample records some 130,000 clones, approximately 85% being singletons. The CDR3 extends over 16 amino acids. CDR1 is KGHSH, CDR2 LQKENI, per germline. Trimming took 3 bases from V and 7 from J, leaving 18 bases between them. The sequencing input was PBMCs. This receptor was identified in a woman aged 25 to 45 in good health and CMV-seropositive. The rearrangement links TRBV18 to TRBJ2-2; D not certain. The CDR3 bases are TGTGCCAGCTCACCGGCCGTGACAATCACTGACGGGGAGCTGTTTTTT. It specifies CASSPAVTITDGELFF.